The TCR beta chain described here comes from a study of Tregs in tolerant kidney transplant recipients. Study-wide points: Findings come from small patient numbers and require larger validation.

The table lists this clone with a few counts. Its antigen is not identified. V was cut by 8 bases and J by 5 bases, with 15 bases left in between. The CDR3 has 13 amino acids. Germline V CDR1 and CDR2: SEHNR, FQNEAQ (reference sequence). Clones were sequenced by immunoSEQ multiplex PCR, and TCRdb holds only the in-frame ones, with some missing. The data contain roughly 68,000 clones, about 83% of them singletons. Specimen: CD4+ T cells from blood. The origin of this receptor is a human donor in good health. The chain recombines TRBV7-9 with TRBJ1-1, with D possibly being TRBD1 (5 bases). CDR3 sequence (DNA): TGTGCCAGCGAAAAACAGGCGGGAACTGAAGCTTTCTTT. Translated, it gives CASEKQAGTEAFF.